Below, one T cell receptor (beta chain) is given with its context. The data derive from a study of blood T cell repertoires in COVID-19. Profiled with immunoSEQ multiplex PCR; TCRdb holds only in-frame clones, not every one. The data contain about 310,000 clones, roughly 90% of them seen just once; the ten biggest clones take up about 9.4%. The CDR3 is 14 residues long. Germline loops: CDR1 MNHEY, CDR2 SVGAGI. With V trimmed by 6 bases and J by 2 bases, 4 bases remained unmatched. This receptor was obtained from a woman aged 30 to 39 who had recovered from COVID-19. The sample comprised PBMCs or T cells enriched from blood (not recorded which). V and J are TRBV6-5 and TRBJ2-7; 10 bases align to TRBD2. The CDR3 nucleotides are TGTGCCAGCAGAGGACTAGCGGACGCCTACGAGCAGTACTTC. Protein: CASRGLADAYEQYF.